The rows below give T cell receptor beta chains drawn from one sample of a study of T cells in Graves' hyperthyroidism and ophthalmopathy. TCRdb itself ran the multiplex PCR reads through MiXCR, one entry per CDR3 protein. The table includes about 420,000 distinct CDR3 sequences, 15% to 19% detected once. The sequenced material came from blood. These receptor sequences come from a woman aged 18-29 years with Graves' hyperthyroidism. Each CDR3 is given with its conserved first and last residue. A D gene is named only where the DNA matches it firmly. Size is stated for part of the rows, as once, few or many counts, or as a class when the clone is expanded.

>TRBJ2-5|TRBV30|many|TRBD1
CAWSGGQGQETQYF
TGTGCCTGGAGTGGGGGACAGGGACAAGAGACCCAGTACTTC
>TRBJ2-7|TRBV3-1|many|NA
CASSQQGTYEQYF
TGTGCCAGCAGCCAACAAGGTACCTACGAGCAGTACTTC
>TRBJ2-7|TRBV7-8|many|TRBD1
CASRTTGPVSPSYYEQYF
TGTGCCAGCAGGACGACAGGGCCTGTATCCCCCTCGTATTACGAGCAGTACTTC
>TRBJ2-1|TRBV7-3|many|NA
CASSLRSGGEQFF
TGTGCCAGCAGCTTGAGATCGGGCGGGGAGCAGTTCTTC
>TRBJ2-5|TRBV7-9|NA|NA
CASSLVRWETQYF
TGTGCCAGCAGCCTAGTTCGGTGGGAGACCCAGTACTTC
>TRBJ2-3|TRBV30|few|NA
CAWSLTRTDTQYF
TGTGCCTGGAGTCTTACCCGTACAGATACGCAGTATTTT
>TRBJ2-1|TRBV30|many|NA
CARAGANEQFF
TGTGCCCGGGCGGGGGCCAATGAGCAGTTCTTC
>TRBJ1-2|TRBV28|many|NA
CASRPGQPNYGYTF
TGTGCCAGCAGGCCTGGACAGCCCAACTATGGCTACACCTTC
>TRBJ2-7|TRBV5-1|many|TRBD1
CASSLGERTGIYEQYF
TGCGCCAGCAGCTTGGGAGAAAGGACAGGGATCTACGAGCAGTACTTC
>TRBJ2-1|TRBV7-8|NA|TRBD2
CASSFRAGGMSSYNEQFF
TGTGCCAGCAGCTTCCGGGCGGGGGGGATGAGCTCCTACAATGAGCAGTTCTTC
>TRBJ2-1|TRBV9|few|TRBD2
CASSPWTSGNHNEQFF
TGTGCCAGCAGTCCCTGGACTAGCGGGAATCACAATGAGCAGTTCTTC
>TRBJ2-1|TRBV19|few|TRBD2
CASSTASGGNEQFF
TGTGCCAGTAGTACGGCTAGCGGGGGCAATGAGCAGTTCTTC
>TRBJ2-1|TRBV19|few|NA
CASTDLYGGAPYNEQFF
TGTGCCAGTACCGATCTCTACGGGGGCGCCCCCTACAATGAGCAGTTCTTC
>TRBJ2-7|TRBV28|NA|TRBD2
CASSLDGGGYEQYF
TGTGCCAGCAGCTTAGATGGCGGGGGCTACGAGCAGTACTTC
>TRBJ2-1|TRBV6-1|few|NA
CASRQGPTHNEQFF
TGTGCCAGCAGACAGGGACCGACCCACAATGAGCAGTTCTTC
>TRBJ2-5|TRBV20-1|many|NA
CSAPRGGPLGETQYF
TGCAGTGCCCCGAGGGGAGGCCCCCTAGGGGAGACCCAGTACTTC
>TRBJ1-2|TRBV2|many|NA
CASASNYGYTF
TGTGCCAGCGCCAGCAACTATGGCTACACCTTC
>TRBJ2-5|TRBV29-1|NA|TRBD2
CSVERREGPWTQYF
TGCAGCGTTGAAAGGCGGGAGGGACCTTGGACCCAGTACTTC
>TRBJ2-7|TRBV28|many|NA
CARQPTAVEQYF
TGTGCCAGACAACCGACGGCCGTCGAGCAGTACTTC
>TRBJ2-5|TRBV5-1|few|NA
CASSLGAFIRETQYF
TGCGCCAGCAGCTTGGGTGCCTTTATCAGGGAGACCCAGTACTTC
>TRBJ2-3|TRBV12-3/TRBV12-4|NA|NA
CASSFSPLPSTDTQYF
TGTGCCAGCAGTTTCTCCCCGCTCCCCAGCACAGATACGCAGTATTTT
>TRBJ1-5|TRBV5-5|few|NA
CASSLGARDQPQHF
TGTGCCAGCAGCTTGGGGGCCCGGGATCAGCCCCAGCATTTT
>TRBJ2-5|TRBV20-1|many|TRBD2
CSVGEGRRETQYF
TGCAGTGTTGGGGAGGGGCGAAGAGAGACCCAGTACTTC
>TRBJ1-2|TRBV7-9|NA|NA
CASSFYICSARDRGSSYGYTF
NA
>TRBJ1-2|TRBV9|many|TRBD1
CASSERQGIHYGYTF
TGTGCCAGCAGCGAGCGACAGGGAATCCACTATGGCTACACCTTC
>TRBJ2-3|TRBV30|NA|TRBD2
CAWSEDSGLAAPDTQYF
TGTGCCTGGAGTGAGGATTCGGGACTAGCAGCACCAGATACGCAGTATTTT
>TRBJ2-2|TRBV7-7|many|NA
CASSSMSANTGELFF
TGTGCTAGCAGCTCCATGTCGGCCAACACCGGGGAGCTGTTTTTT
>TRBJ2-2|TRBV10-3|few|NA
CAPPPHERVNTGELFF
TGTGCCCCCCCCCCTCACGAGCGGGTGAACACCGGGGAGCTGTTTTTT
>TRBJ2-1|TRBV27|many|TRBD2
CASSLSGTSGDYNEQFF
TGTGCCAGCAGTTTATCGGGGACTAGCGGAGACTACAATGAGCAGTTCTTC
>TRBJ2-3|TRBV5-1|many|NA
CASSLGRPSTDTQYF
TGCGCCAGCAGCTTGGGACGGCCTAGCACAGATACGCAGTATTTT
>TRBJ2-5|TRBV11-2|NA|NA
CASSSSGSGETRYF
TGTGCCAGCAGCTCCTCCGGATCGGGGGAGACCCGGTACTTC
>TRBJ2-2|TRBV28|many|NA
CASTHRVGELFF
TGTGCCAGCACCCACAGGGTCGGGGAGCTGTTTTTT
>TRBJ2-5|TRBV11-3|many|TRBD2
CASSPGTSGVQETQYF
TGTGCCAGCAGCCCCGGGACTAGCGGGGTCCAAGAGACCCAGTACTTC
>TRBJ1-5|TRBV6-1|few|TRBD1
CASSPGTGPGVNQPQHF
TGTGCCAGCAGTCCCGGGACAGGCCCCGGGGTAAATCAGCCCCAGCATTTT
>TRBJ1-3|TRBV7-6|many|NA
CASSSGHGNTIYF
TGTGCCAGCAGCTCGGGACACGGAAACACCATATATTTT
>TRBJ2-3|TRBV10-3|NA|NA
CAIRRGREGTDTQYF
TGTGCCATCAGGAGAGGCAGGGAGGGCACAGATACGCAGTATTTT
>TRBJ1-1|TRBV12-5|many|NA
CASGPNKGIDTEAFF
TGTGCTAGTGGCCCCAACAAGGGTATAGACACTGAAGCTTTCTTT
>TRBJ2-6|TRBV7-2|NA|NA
CASSLRGLLTPSGANVLTF
TGTGCCAGCAGCCTCCGGGGCCTATTGACACCCTCTGGGGCCAACGTCCTGACTTTC
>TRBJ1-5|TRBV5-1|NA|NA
CASVTEGQPQHF
TGCGCCAGCGTGACGGAGGGTCAGCCCCAGCATTTT
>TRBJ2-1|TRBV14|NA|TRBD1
CASSRYARGQGNEQFF
TGTGCCAGCAGCCGATACGCCCGGGGACAGGGCAATGAGCAGTTCTTC
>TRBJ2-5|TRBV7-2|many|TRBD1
CASSLLGTGRPQYF
TGTGCCAGCAGCTTATTGGGGACAGGGCGTCCCCAGTACTTC
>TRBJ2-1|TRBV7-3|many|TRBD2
CASSLQGREGYNEQFF
TGTGCCAGCAGCTTACAGGGGCGGGAGGGGTACAATGAGCAGTTCTTC
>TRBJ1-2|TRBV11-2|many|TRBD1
CASSTGTGAGGYTF
TGTGCCAGCAGCACCGGGACAGGGGCCGGTGGCTACACCTTC
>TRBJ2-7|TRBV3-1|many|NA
CASQPSEQYF
TGTGCCAGCCAACCGTCCGAGCAGTACTTC
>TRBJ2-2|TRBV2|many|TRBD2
CASELAANTGELFF
TGTGCCAGCGAACTAGCGGCTAACACCGGGGAGCTGTTTTTT
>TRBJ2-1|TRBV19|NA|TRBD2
CASSIGGVGTSGDNEQFF
TGTGCCAGTAGTATAGGAGGGGTGGGTACTAGCGGGGACAATGAGCAGTTCTTC
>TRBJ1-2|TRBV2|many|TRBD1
CASRGVQGSLANYGYTF
TGTGCCAGCAGGGGGGTACAGGGGTCCCTAGCTAACTATGGCTACACCTTC
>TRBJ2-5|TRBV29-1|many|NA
CSVIQGYPAETQYF
TGCAGCGTAATACAGGGCTACCCGGCAGAGACCCAGTACTTC